Each of the 7 T cell receptor beta chains below was sequenced from the same sample in a study of graft-versus-host responses after intestinal transplantation. The method was immunoSEQ multiplex PCR; TCRdb's version includes in-frame clones alone and lacks a portion of them. The sample contains tens of thousands of clones, approximately 92% of which appear only once. The sample consisted of PBMCs, taken around 820 days after a first intestinal transplant, on the day of a second. The receptor source for this set is a human patient who received an intestinal transplant, so some T cells may come from the graft donor.

V usage is TRBV28 and J usage is TRBJ2-7, with 9 bases aligning to TRBD1. J gave up 2 bases and V 3 bases, and 5 bases lay outside the gene matches. The CDR3 is made up of 15 amino acids. CDR1 MDHEN and CDR2 SYDVKM come from the germline V gene. The chain's CDR3 is CASSFRDRDTYEQYF. In DNA form, the CDR3 reads TGTGCCAGCAGTTTCCGGGACAGGGATACCTACGAGCAGTACTTC.

V and J are TRBV28 and TRBJ1-2; D perhaps matches TRBD1 (6 bases). The CDR3 has 13 amino acids. Germline V lookup: CDR1 MDHEN, CDR2 SYDVKM. Trimming took off 6 bases at V and 8 bases at J, with 16 bases between the two ends. The CDR3 DNA follows: TGTGCCAGCAGCGCAGCCAACAGGGAGGGCTACACCTTC. This encodes CASSAANREGYTF.

V gene TRBV5-6 combines with J gene TRBJ2-5, with TRBD1 matching over 9 bases. The last part of the DNA fits TRBJ2-7 better; the J call may be wrong. The CDR3 is 15 residues long. The germline CDR1 and CDR2 sequences are SGHDT and YYEEEE. The chain's CDR3 is CASSFMDRGAYEQYF. The CDR3 DNA follows: TGTGCCAGCAGCTTCATGGACAGGGGAGCCTACGAGCAGTACTTC.

Regarding this clone: One junction end disagrees with the germline gene, perhaps due to a read error. The CDR3 region is CASSLRQGSDTQYF. The DNA of the CDR3 is TGTGCTAGCAGCCTCAGACAGGGGTCAGATACGCAGTATTTT. The chain links TRBV7-7 to TRBJ2-3, with 8 bases that match TRBD1. This CDR3 spans 14 amino acids. Germline V CDR1 and CDR2: SSHAT, FNYEAQ (reference sequence).

The chain joins TRBV7-9 to TRBJ1-1; no clear D. The CDR3 length is 14 residues. Germline loops: CDR1 SEHNR, CDR2 FQNEAQ (reference sequence). V dropped 7 bases and J dropped 4 bases, with 16 bases sitting between them. CDR3 region: CASTPAVEFTEAFF. The CDR3, as DNA: TGTGCCAGCACCCCGGCAGTAGAATTCACTGAAGCTTTCTTT.

The J gene is TRBJ2-7, the V gene TRBV4-1; perhaps TRBD2 as D (6 bases). Germline CDR1 MGHRA, CDR2 YSYEKL. Trimming removed 3 bases at V and 7 bases at J, with 13 bases between. The CDR3 extends over 13 amino acids. In DNA form, the CDR3 reads TGCGCCAGCAGCCACACCGGGACTCTAGAGCAGTACTTC. This encodes CASSHTGTLEQYF.

V and J are TRBV6-6 and TRBJ2-1, with D unclear. The CDR3 loop spans 11 amino acids. Looked up from germline, CDR1 is MNHNY and CDR2 is SVGAGI (reference sequence). V lost 5 bases to trimming and J lost 4 bases, with 3 bases between them. For the CDR3, the DNA is TGTGCCAGCAGTGTGTACAATGAGCAGTTCTTC. This codes for CASSVYNEQFF.